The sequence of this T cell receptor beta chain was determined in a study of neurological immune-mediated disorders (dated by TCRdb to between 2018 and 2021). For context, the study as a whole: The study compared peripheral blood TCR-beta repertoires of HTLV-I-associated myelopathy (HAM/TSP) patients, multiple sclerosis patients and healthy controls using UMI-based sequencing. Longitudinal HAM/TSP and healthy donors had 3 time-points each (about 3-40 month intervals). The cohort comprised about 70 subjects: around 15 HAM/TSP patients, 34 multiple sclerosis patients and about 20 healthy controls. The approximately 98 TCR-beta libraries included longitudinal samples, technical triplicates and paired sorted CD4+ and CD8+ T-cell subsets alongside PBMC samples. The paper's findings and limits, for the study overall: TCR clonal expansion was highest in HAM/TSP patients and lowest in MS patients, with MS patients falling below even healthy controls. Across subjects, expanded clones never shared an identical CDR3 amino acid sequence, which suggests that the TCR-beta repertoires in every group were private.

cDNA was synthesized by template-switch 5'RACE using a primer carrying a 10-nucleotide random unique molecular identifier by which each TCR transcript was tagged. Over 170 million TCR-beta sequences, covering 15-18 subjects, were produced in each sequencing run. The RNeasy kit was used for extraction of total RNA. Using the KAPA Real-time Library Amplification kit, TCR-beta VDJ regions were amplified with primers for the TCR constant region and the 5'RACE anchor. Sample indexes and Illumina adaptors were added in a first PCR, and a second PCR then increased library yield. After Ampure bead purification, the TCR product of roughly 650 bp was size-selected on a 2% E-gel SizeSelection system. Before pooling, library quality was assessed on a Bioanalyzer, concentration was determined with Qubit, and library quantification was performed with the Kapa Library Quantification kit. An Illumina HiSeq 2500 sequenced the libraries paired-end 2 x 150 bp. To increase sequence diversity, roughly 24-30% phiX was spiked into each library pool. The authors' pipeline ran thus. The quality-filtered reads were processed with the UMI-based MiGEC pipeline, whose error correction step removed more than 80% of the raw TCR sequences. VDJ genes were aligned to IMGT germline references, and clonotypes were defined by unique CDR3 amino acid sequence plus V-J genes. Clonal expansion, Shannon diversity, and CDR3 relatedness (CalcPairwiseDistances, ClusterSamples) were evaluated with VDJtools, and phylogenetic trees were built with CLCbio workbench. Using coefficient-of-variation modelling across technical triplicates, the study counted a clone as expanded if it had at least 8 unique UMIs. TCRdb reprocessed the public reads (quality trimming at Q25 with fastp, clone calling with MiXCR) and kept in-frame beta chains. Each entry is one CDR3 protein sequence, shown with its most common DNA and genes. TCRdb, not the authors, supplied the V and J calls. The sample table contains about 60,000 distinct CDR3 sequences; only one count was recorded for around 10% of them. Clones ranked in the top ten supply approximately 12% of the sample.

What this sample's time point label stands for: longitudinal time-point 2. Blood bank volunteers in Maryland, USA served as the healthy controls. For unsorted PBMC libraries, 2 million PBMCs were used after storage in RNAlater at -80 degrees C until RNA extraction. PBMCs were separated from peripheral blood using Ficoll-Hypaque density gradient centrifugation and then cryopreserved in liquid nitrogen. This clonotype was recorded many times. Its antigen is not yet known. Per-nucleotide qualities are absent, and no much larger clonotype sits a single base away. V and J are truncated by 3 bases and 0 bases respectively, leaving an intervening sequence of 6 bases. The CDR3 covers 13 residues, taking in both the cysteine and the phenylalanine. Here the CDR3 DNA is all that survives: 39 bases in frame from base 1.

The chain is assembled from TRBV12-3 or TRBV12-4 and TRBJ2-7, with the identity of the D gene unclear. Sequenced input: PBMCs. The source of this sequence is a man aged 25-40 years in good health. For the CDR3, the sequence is CASSFSHSYEQYF. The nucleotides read TGTGCCAGCAGTTTCTCCCACTCCTACGAGCAGTACTTC.